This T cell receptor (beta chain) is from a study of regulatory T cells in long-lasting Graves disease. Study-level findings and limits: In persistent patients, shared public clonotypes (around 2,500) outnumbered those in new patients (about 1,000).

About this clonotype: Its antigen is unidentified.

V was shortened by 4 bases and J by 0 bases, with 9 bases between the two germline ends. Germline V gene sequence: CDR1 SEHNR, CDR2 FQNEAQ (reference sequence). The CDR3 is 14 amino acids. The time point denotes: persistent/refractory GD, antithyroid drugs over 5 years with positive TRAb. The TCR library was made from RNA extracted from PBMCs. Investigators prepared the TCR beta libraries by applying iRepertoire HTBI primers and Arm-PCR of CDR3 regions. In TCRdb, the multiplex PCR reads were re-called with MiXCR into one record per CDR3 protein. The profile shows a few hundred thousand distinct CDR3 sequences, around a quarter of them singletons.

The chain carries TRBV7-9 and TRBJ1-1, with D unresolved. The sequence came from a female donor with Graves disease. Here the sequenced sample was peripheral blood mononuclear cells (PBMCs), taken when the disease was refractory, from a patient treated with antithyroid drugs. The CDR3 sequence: CASSSQTVNTEAFF. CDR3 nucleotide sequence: TGTGCCAGCAGCTCCCAAACAGTGAACACTGAAGCTTTCTTT.